Listed here are 30 T cell receptor beta chains from one sample, sequenced in a study of identical twins. TCRdb reanalysed the 5' RACE reads using MiXCR and keeps one entry per CDR3 protein. The sample has approximately 150,000 distinct CDR3 sequences, under 4.5% seen once; the top ten hold approximately 7.7%. The sample taken for sequencing was memory T cells sorted from blood. The receptors were gathered from a man aged 18-30 years in good health.

This clonotype was seen ten or more times. The gene calls are TRBV6-5 and TRBJ2-7; TRBD2 matches at 8 bases. CDR3 length equals 16 residues. J gave up 5 bases and V 0 bases, and 9 bases lay outside the gene matches. Germline-derived CDR1 and CDR2 are MNHEY and SVGAGI. The CDR3 DNA sequence: TGTGCCAGCAGTTACTCGGCGGGAGGCCTTTTCAACGAGCAGTACTTC. This sequence encodes CASSYSAGGLFNEQYF.

There are many counts of this clonotype. The V call is TRBV6-2 or TRBV6-3, the J call TRBJ1-2; D remains ambiguous. This CDR3 has 14 residues. Germline V gene sequence: CDR1 MNHEY, CDR2 SVGEGT. Trimming removed 6 bases at V and 6 bases at J, with 17 bases between. CDR3 DNA: TGTGCCAGCAGAACACGGCCCGTGAATAATGGCTACACCTTC. This translates into CASRTRPVNNGYTF.

This clonotype was seen many times. The gene calls are TRBV7-9 and TRBJ2-1; no firm D call. In germline, CDR1 is SEHNR, CDR2 FQNEAQ (reference sequence). The CDR3 has 11 amino acids. Deletions cut 4 bases from V and 10 bases from J, with 8 bases between. This CDR3 is CASSSPREQFF. The CDR3 nucleotides are TGTGCCAGCAGCTCTCCCCGGGAGCAGTTCTTC. The entire variable domain, with the rest obtained from reference TRBV7-9 and TRBJ2-1, is as follows: DTGVSQNPRHKITKRGQNVTFRCDPISEHNRLYWYRQTLGQGPEFLTYFQNEAQLEKSRLLSDRFSAERPKGSFSTLEIQRTEQGDSAMYLCASSSPREQFFGPGTRLTVL.

This clonotype showed up many times. The genes are TRBV6-1 and TRBJ2-2, with D perhaps TRBD1 (5 bases). The V gene lost 6 bases and the J gene lost 1 base, with 6 bases spanning the gap. CDR1 is MNHNS, CDR2 SASEGT, per germline. The CDR3 length is 13 residues. DNA for the CDR3: TGTGCCAGCAGCGGACAGAACACCGGGGAGCTGTTTTTT. Its protein is CASSGQNTGELFF.

This clonotype appeared a few times. The chain links TRBV6-4 to TRBJ2-1; tentative D call: TRBD1 (6 bases). V was trimmed by 5 bases and J by 5 bases, leaving 22 bases between them. This CDR3 has 17 residues. From germline, CDR1 is MRHNA and CDR2 SNTAGT. The CDR3 sequence: CASSSGTPGQGHNEQFF. The CDR3, as DNA: TGTGCCAGCAGTTCAGGTACTCCGGGACAAGGACACAATGAGCAGTTCTTC.

This clonotype has a count of ten or more. This sequence joins TRBV5-1 and TRBJ1-4; 9 positions agree with TRBD1. V shed 4 bases and J 8 bases; nucleotides not matched to a gene: 6. Germline values: CDR1 SGHRS, CDR2 YFSETQ. This CDR3 comprises 14 residues. CDR3 in DNA: TGCGCCAGCAGCCCAGGGACAGGGTGGGAAAAACTGTTTTTT. Translated: CASSPGTGWEKLFF. Complete variable domain (other parts from reference TRBV5-1 and TRBJ1-4): KAGVTQTPRYLIKTRGQQVTLSCSPISGHRSVSWYQQTPGQGLQFLFEYFSETQRNKGNFPGRFSGRQFSNSRSEMNVSTLELGDSALYLCASSPGTGWEKLFFGSGTQLSVL.

This clonotype occurred many times. The chain is built from TRBV11-2 and TRBJ2-3; D is undetermined. Per the germline V gene, CDR1 is SGHAT and CDR2 is FQNNGV. The CDR3 spans 16 residues. Trimming stripped 5 bases from V and 0 bases from J, with 15 bases between. The CDR3 coding sequence is TGTGCCAGCAGCACACGACACTTCCTCAGCACAGATACGCAGTATTTT. Translating gives CASSTRHFLSTDTQYF.

This clonotype has at least ten counts. V gene TRBV18 combines with J gene TRBJ1-1; D ambiguous. This CDR3 has 14 residues. The V and J ends lost 3 bases and 3 bases respectively, with 11 bases between them. Germline lookup yields CDR1 KGHSH and CDR2 LQKENI. This CDR3 reads CASSPEGRDTEAFF. Written as DNA, the CDR3 is TGTGCCAGCTCACCGGAAGGTAGGGACACTGAAGCTTTCTTT.

On this clonotype itself: A clone one base away is much larger, so this may be a read error. This chain uses TRBV2 with TRBJ2-7, with D tentatively TRBD1 (6 bases). V lost 1 base and J 9 bases, leaving 13 bases between the germline ends. The CDR3 contains 13 residues. The germline CDR1 and CDR2 sequences are SNHLY and FYNNEI. In DNA form, the CDR3 reads TGTGCCAGCAGTGAAGTTGCAGGGGACGGGCAGTACTTC. Its protein product is CASSEVAGDGQYF.

Many counts were recorded for this clonotype. The chain joins TRBV5-1 to TRBJ2-1, with TRBD2 as a possible D gene (5 bases). V lost 1 base and J lost 5, with 13 bases in between. Germline CDR1 is SGHRS and CDR2 is YFSETQ. This CDR3 contains 15 residues. CDR3 in DNA: TGCGCCAGCAGCTTGCTTAGCGCGGGTAACAATGAGCAGTTCTTC. Translation: CASSLLSAGNNEQFF.

This clonotype came up many times. This sequence joins TRBV24-1 and TRBJ2-1, with 10 positions matching TRBD1. Germline V gives CDR1 KGHDR, CDR2 SFDVKD. V was clipped by 2 bases and J by 7 bases; unmatched bases: 16. CDR3 length equals 19 residues. The CDR3 DNA follows: TGTGCCACCAGTGATTCCCTCCGCCTTCGACAGGGGGCAAAGAATGAGCAGTTCTTC. Encoded protein: CATSDSLRLRQGAKNEQFF.

This clonotype has ten or more counts. The rearrangement joins TRBV20-1 to TRBJ2-7; D might be TRBD1 or TRBD2, each matching 5 bases. This CDR3 contains 13 residues. CDR1 is DFQATT and CDR2 is SNEGSKA in the germline V gene (reference sequence). V dropped 3 bases and J dropped 6 bases, with 15 bases sitting between them. The CDR3 DNA reads as TGCAGTGCTAGGGGTTCGGGGCATTCCGAGCAGTACGTC. Its protein product is CSARGSGHSEQYV.

This clonotype showed up just a few times. This rearrangement joins TRBV18 to TRBJ2-4, with D unresolved. Trimming took off 1 base at V and 2 bases at J, with 12 bases between the two ends. Germline CDR1 and CDR2: KGHSH and LQKENI. The CDR3 has 16 residues. The CDR3 nucleotides are TGTGCCAGCTCACCACTGGCAGACTCTTCCAAAAACATTCAGTACTTC. This sequence encodes CASSPLADSSKNIQYF. The variable domain in full, with the rest retrieved from reference TRBV18 and TRBJ2-4, is NAGVMQNPRHLVRRRGQEARLRCSPMKGHSHVYWYRQLPEEGLKFMVYLQKENIIDESGMPKERFSAEFPKEGPSILRIQQVVRGDSAAYFCASSPLADSSKNIQYFGAGTRLSVL.

This clonotype was seen many times. The CDR3: CASSSARVLNQPQHF. The CDR3 coding sequence is TGTGCCAGCAGCTCGGCGAGGGTATTAAATCAGCCCCAGCATTTT. This chain joins TRBV7-8 and TRBJ1-5; D not certain. This CDR3 comprises 15 residues. The V gene's germline CDR1 is SGHVS and CDR2 FQNEAQ. V dropped 4 bases and J dropped 4 bases, with 14 bases sitting between them.

In this sample, this clonotype turned up many times. V is TRBV29-1 and J is TRBJ1-1; 8 nucleotides match TRBD1. Germline lookup yields CDR1 SQVTM and CDR2 ANQGSEA. V lost 7 bases to trimming and J lost 1 base; unmatched junction nucleotides: 2. This CDR3 contains 12 residues. The CDR3 loop is CSGQGWNTEAFF. The CDR3 bases are TGCAGCGGACAGGGGTGGAACACTGAAGCTTTCTTT.

This clonotype was seen ten or more times. The V and J genes are TRBV3-1 and TRBJ2-6; D is perhaps TRBD1 or TRBD2 (5 bases each). The V end was cut by 0 bases, the J end by 0 bases, with 15 bases between. CDR1 and CDR2 (germline): LGHDT, YNNKEL (reference sequence). The CDR3 runs to 19 residues. CDR3 sequence: CASSQERGRMLSGANVLTF. The CDR3 coding sequence is TGTGCCAGCAGCCAAGAGAGGGGACGTATGCTCTCTGGGGCCAACGTCCTGACTTTC. The full variable domain, completed using reference TRBV3-1 and TRBJ2-6, is DTAVSQTPKYLVTQMGNDKSIKCEQNLGHDTMYWYKQDSKKFLKIMFSYNNKELIINETVPNRFSPKSPDKAHLNLHINSLELGDSAVYFCASSQERGRMLSGANVLTFGAGSRLTVL.

This clonotype appeared many times. The gene calls are TRBV5-5 and TRBJ2-7; TRBD2 matches 10 bases. The CDR3 covers 15 residues. Germline CDR1 and CDR2: SGHKS and YYEKEE (reference sequence). Trimming at V came to 1 base and at J to 5 bases, leaving 6 bases not matched to a gene. The CDR3, as DNA: TGTGCCAGCAGCTTGCTCGGGCTAGCGGGAGACGAGCAGTACTTC. It is translated as CASSLLGLAGDEQYF.

In its sample, this clonotype was seen many times. This rearrangement joins TRBV6-5 to TRBJ2-5; TRBD1 matches at 9 bases. The V gene's germline CDR1 is MNHEY and CDR2 SVGAGI. The CDR3 has 15 amino acids. With 2 bases clipped from V and 5 bases from J, the junction kept 6 bases outside the gene matches. In nucleotides, the CDR3 is TGTGCCAGCAGTTACCAGGACAGGGGAGGGGAGACCCAGTACTTC. Its protein product is CASSYQDRGGETQYF.

This clonotype has at least ten counts. This rearrangement joins TRBV18 to TRBJ1-2, with 9 bases aligning to TRBD1. The CDR3 contains 17 residues. With 3 bases clipped from V and 1 base from J, the junction kept 9 bases outside the gene matches. Germline V gene sequence: CDR1 KGHSH, CDR2 LQKENI. The DNA of the CDR3 is TGTGCCAGCTCACCCGTACAGGGACAGGGCGATAACTATGGCTACACCTTC. It codes for CASSPVQGQGDNYGYTF. The whole variable domain, remainder taken from reference TRBV18 and TRBJ1-2, is NAGVMQNPRHLVRRRGQEARLRCSPMKGHSHVYWYRQLPEEGLKFMVYLQKENIIDESGMPKERFSAEFPKEGPSILRIQQVVRGDSAAYFCASSPVQGQGDNYGYTFGSGTRLTVV.

At least ten counts were recorded for this clonotype. The chain is built from TRBV19 and TRBJ2-5, with TRBD1 as a possible D gene (5 bases). The CDR3 is 11 amino acids. Germline CDR1 LNHDA, CDR2 SQIVND (reference sequence). V lost 6 bases to trimming and J lost 6 bases, with 8 bases between them. The CDR3 spells CASSQGKTQYF. The CDR3 nucleotides are TGTGCCAGTAGCCAGGGAAAGACCCAGTACTTC.

This clonotype was detected ten times or more. The chain uses TRBV20-1 and TRBJ1-2, with D hard to call. The length of the CDR3 is 8 residues. Germline loops: CDR1 DFQATT, CDR2 SNEGSKA (reference sequence). V shed 7 bases and J shed 8 bases, with 5 bases lying between them. CDR3 amino acids: CSVSGYTF. In DNA, the CDR3 is TGCAGTGTGAGCGGCTACACCTTC.

This clonotype was detected ten times or more. The chain couples TRBV5-1 to TRBJ2-1; D uncertain. Germline values: CDR1 SGHRS, CDR2 YFSETQ. CDR3 size: 13 residues. The V end lost 1 base, the J end lost 4 bases, and 6 bases lay between the germline ends. Here the CDR3 reads CASSLTAYNEQFF. Here the CDR3 DNA reads TGCGCCAGCAGCTTGACAGCGTACAATGAGCAGTTCTTC.

As DNA, the CDR3 is TGTGCCAGCAGCACGACAGGGGGCTACTCCTACAATGAGCAGTTCTTC. Translated, it gives CASSTTGGYSYNEQFF. The genes are TRBV7-3 and TRBJ2-1; TRBD1 aligns across 10 bases. Germline CDR1 and CDR2: SGHTA and FQGTGA. The trim removed 5 bases at V and 0 bases at J, leaving 4 bases unmatched. This CDR3 has 16 amino acids.

This clonotype was found many times. The chain links TRBV5-5 to TRBJ2-1, with a weak D call TRBD1 (5 bases). The CDR3 totals 15 residues. Germline V CDR1 and CDR2: SGHKS, YYEKEE (reference sequence). Deletions cut 0 bases from V and 4 bases from J, with 11 bases between. CDR3 sequence (DNA): TGTGCCAGCAGCTTGGGACAGCCCGGATACAATGAGCAGTTCTTC. Translating it yields CASSLGQPGYNEQFF.

This clonotype was detected many times. The gene calls are TRBV7-8 and TRBJ2-2, with TRBD2 as a possible D gene (6 bases). Per the germline V gene, CDR1 is SGHVS and CDR2 is FQNEAQ. The CDR3 runs 16 residues. V was pared by 2 bases and J by 7 bases, with 17 bases between. The CDR3 loop is CASSLRRDLLYGELFF. DNA for the CDR3: TGTGCCAGCAGCTTAAGGCGGGACCTCCTATACGGGGAGCTGTTTTTT.

Ten or more counts support this clonotype. The V and J genes are TRBV5-1 and TRBJ2-7; 9 bases are a match to TRBD1. Germline trimming cut 4 bases from V and 5 bases from J; bases unmatched to any gene: 13. The V gene's germline CDR1 is SGHRS and CDR2 YFSETQ. This CDR3 region has 16 residues. CDR3 amino acids: CASSPLTGGYMDEQYF. CDR3 DNA sequence: TGCGCCAGCAGCCCCCTCACAGGGGGCTATATGGACGAGCAGTACTTC.

This chain connects TRBV5-1 to TRBJ1-2; 9 bases fit TRBD1. The CDR3 extends over 13 amino acids. Trimming took 4 bases from V and 8 from J; bases not matched to a gene: 6. The germline V gene encodes CDR1 SGHRS and CDR2 YFSETQ. In nucleotides, the CDR3 is TGCGCCAGCAGCCTGGGACAGGGTATAGGCTACACCTTC. Translation gives CASSLGQGIGYTF.

Many counts were recorded for this clonotype. The genes are TRBV4-3 and TRBJ2-7, with 9 bases that match TRBD2. CDR1 LGHNA and CDR2 YSLEER come from the germline V gene. The CDR3 length is 17 residues. J was trimmed by 3 bases and V by 0 bases; bases with no gene match: 9. In DNA, the CDR3 is TGCGCCAGCAGCCAAGATCTCGAACTAGCGGGCCTCTACGAGCAGTACTTC. This translates into CASSQDLELAGLYEQYF.

This clonotype has ten or more counts. The rearrangement links TRBV10-3 to TRBJ1-2, with 8 bases matching TRBD1. This CDR3 has 15 amino acids. The V gene end was trimmed by 3 bases and the J gene end by 6 bases; junction bases not matched to a gene: 9. Germline CDR1 and CDR2: ENHRY and SYGVKD. The CDR3 DNA reads TGTGCCATCAGTGACTCCGGACAGGGAGAGGATGGCTACACCTTC. This sequence encodes CAISDSGQGEDGYTF.

This clonotype was picked up many times. The gene calls are TRBV24-1 and TRBJ2-5; D is uncertain. V shed 3 bases and J shed 2 bases, with 3 bases lying between them. This CDR3 comprises 12 residues. Germline CDR1 is KGHDR and CDR2 is SFDVKD. CDR3 sequence: CATSDTQETQYF. CDR3 DNA sequence: TGTGCCACCAGTGATACGCAAGAGACCCAGTACTTC.